A single T cell receptor (beta chain) is shown here with its context. Here immunoSEQ multiplex PCR was the method, and the copy in TCRdb shows in-frame clones only, minus some. Of around 430,000 clones detected, around 88% appear once; the ten largest clones hold about 12%. This specimen belongs to a study of blood T cell repertoires in COVID-19. CDR3 length: 15 amino acids. Trimming at V came to 4 bases and at J to 0 bases, leaving 2 bases not matched to a gene. Germline V gene lookup returns CDR1 LNHDA and CDR2 SQIVND (reference sequence). This TCR derives from a woman aged 45-59 years with COVID-19, enrolled during active disease. This rearrangement joins TRBV19 to TRBJ1-4, with 7 positions matching TRBD1. What was sequenced was peripheral blood. CDR3 protein: CASSRGTATNEKLFF. In DNA, the CDR3 is TGTGCCAGTAGTAGGGGGACAGCAACTAATGAAAAACTGTTTTTT.